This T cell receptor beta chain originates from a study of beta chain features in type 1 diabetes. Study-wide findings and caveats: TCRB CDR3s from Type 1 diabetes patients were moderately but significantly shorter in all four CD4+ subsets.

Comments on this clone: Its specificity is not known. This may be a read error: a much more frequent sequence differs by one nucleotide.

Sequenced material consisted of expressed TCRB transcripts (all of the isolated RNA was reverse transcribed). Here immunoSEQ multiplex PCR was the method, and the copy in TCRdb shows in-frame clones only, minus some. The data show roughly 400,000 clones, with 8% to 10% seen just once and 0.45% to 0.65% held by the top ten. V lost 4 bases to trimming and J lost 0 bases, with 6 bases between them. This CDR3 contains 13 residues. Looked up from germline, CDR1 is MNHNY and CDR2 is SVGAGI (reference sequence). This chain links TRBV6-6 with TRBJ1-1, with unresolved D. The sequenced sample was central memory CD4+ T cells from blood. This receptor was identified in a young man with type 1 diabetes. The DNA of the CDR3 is TGTGCCAGCAGTTTATTAGTGAACACTGAAGCTTTCTTT. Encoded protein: CASSLLVNTEAFF.